One and the same sample provided the 29 T cell receptor beta chains below, sequenced in a study of neurological immune-mediated disorders. Via MiXCR, TCRdb re-called the 5' RACE reads, giving one row per CDR3 protein. The data contain tens of thousands of distinct CDR3 sequences, 15% to 20% of them seen just once; the ten biggest clones take up 15%. Sample: PBMCs. The receptors were sampled from a woman aged 40 to 49 in good health.

The V call is TRBV5-5, the J call TRBJ1-2; 7 nucleotides match TRBD1. From germline, CDR1 is SGHKS and CDR2 YYEKEE (reference sequence). V gave up 6 bases and J gave up 8 bases; unmatched junction bases: 13. CDR3 length: 14 amino acids. The CDR3 spells CASIFRTGVRGYTF. For the CDR3, the DNA is TGTGCCAGCATCTTCCGCACAGGGGTACGGGGCTACACCTTC.

This clonotype was seen repeatedly, ten times or more. The chain joins TRBV7-2 to TRBJ2-1, with D possibly being TRBD1 (5 bases). Germline-derived CDR1 and CDR2 are SGHTA and FQGNSA. V was pared by 0 bases and J by 1 base, with 10 bases between. This CDR3 comprises 16 residues. The CDR3 bases are TGTGCCAGCAGCTTAGCTTCCAGGGCATCCTACAATGAGCAGTTCTTC. Its protein is CASSLASRASYNEQFF.

This clonotype has a count of ten or more. The rearrangement links TRBV29-1 to TRBJ2-3; no firm D call. CDR3 length equals 12 residues. The V and J ends lost 7 bases and 1 base respectively, with 9 bases between them. Germline CDR1 SQVTM, CDR2 ANQGSEA. This CDR3 is CSGGPGTDTQYF. The DNA for the CDR3 is TGCAGCGGTGGCCCGGGCACAGATACGCAGTATTTT.

This clonotype was seen ten or more times. V gene TRBV20-1 combines with J gene TRBJ2-3; 12 bases match TRBD2. The CDR3 contains 15 residues. From germline, CDR1 is DFQATT and CDR2 SNEGSKA (reference sequence). The trim removed 4 bases at V and 3 bases at J, leaving 5 bases unmatched. The CDR3 DNA sequence: TGCAGTGCTAACGGACTAGCGGGGAGGACAGATACGCAGTATTTT. The encoded protein is CSANGLAGRTDTQYF.

This clonotype was found a few times. The V and J genes are TRBV29-1 and TRBJ2-5, with no clear D. The CDR3 has 12 residues. Trimming left V 4 bases short and J 7 bases short, with 13 bases between. Germline CDR1 and CDR2: SQVTM and ANQGSEA. Written as DNA, the CDR3 is TGCAGCGTTGGTGGTGGGATCGTGACCCAGTACTTC. Residues: CSVGGGIVTQYF. The full variable domain, completed using reference TRBV29-1 and TRBJ2-5, is SAVISQKPSRDICQRGTSLTIQCQVDSQVTMMFWYRQQPGQSLTLIATANQGSEATYESGFVIDKFPISRPNLTFSTLTVSNMSPEDSSIYLCSVGGGIVTQYFGPGTRLLVL.

This clonotype was detected many times. The rearrangement joins TRBV29-1 to TRBJ1-3; a weak D match, TRBD1 (6 bases). Germline assignment: CDR1 SQVTM and CDR2 ANQGSEA. The V end was cut by 6 bases, the J end by 4 bases, with 13 bases between. This CDR3 has 13 residues. The CDR3 coding sequence is TGCAGCGTAGCCGGGACACTGGGAAACACCATATATTTT. Protein sequence: CSVAGTLGNTIYF. Full variable domain (remainder filled in from reference TRBV29-1 and TRBJ1-3): SAVISQKPSRDICQRGTSLTIQCQVDSQVTMMFWYRQQPGQSLTLIATANQGSEATYESGFVIDKFPISRPNLTFSTLTVSNMSPEDSSIYLCSVAGTLGNTIYFGEGSWLTVV.

In its sample, this clonotype was seen many times. The junction departs from germline at one end; a sequencing error may be responsible. V gene TRBV7-9 combines with J gene TRBJ2-7; TRBD2 matches at 10 bases. The germline gives CDR1 SEHNR, CDR2 FQNEAQ (reference sequence). The CDR3 is made up of 14 amino acids. The CDR3 sequence: CASSLAGEPYEQYF. In DNA, the CDR3 is TGTGCCAGCAGCCTAGCGGGGGAGCCTTACGAGCAGTACTTC.

In this sample, this clonotype turned up many times. CDR3 in DNA: TGTGCCAGCAGCGCAGGGGGCGCGGGCTACGAGCAGTACTTC. This translates into CASSAGGAGYEQYF. The V and J genes are TRBV11-2 and TRBJ2-7; TRBD1 matches 8 bases. The germline V gene encodes CDR1 SGHAT and CDR2 FQNNGV. The length of the CDR3 is 14 residues. With 5 bases clipped from V and 3 bases from J, the junction kept 6 bases outside the gene matches.

In this sample, this clonotype turned up many times. This chain uses TRBV6-5 with TRBJ2-2, with 7 bases lining up with TRBD1. Germline values: CDR1 MNHEY, CDR2 SVGAGI. V gave up 4 bases and J gave up 3 bases; unmatched junction bases: 2. The CDR3 consists of 14 residues. The CDR3 here is CASSSGQHTGELFF. The CDR3 DNA follows: TGTGCCAGCAGTTCGGGACAGCACACCGGGGAGCTGTTTTTT.

This clonotype occurred many times. The chain combines TRBV6-6 with TRBJ1-2, with TRBD1 as a possible D gene (6 bases). Germline assignment: CDR1 MNHNY and CDR2 SVGAGI (reference sequence). V lost 8 bases to trimming and J lost 3 bases, with 7 bases between them. CDR3 length equals 11 residues. DNA of the CDR3: TGTGCCAGCGGGGGCGACTATGGCTACACCTTC. It translates to CASGGDYGYTF.

This clonotype showed up just once. This chain joins TRBV12-3 or TRBV12-4 and TRBJ2-3; D gene uncertain. V was shortened by 1 base and J by 1 base, with 9 bases between the two germline ends. The CDR3 extends over 15 amino acids. This CDR3 is CASSLGDTGTDTQYF. The CDR3 nucleotides are TGTGCCAGCAGTTTAGGGGATACGGGCACAGATACGCAGTATTTT.

Ten or more counts support this clonotype. V gene TRBV7-2 combines with J gene TRBJ2-7, with TRBD2 matching 7 bases. The CDR3 covers 16 residues. Germline CDR1 SGHTA, CDR2 FQGNSA. V lost 5 bases to trimming and J lost 2 bases; unmatched junction nucleotides: 12. The CDR3 nucleotides read TGTGCCAGCAGCCCCCGGTCCCTAGCGGATGCCTACGAGCAGTACTTC. Its protein is CASSPRSLADAYEQYF. The variable domain in full, with the rest retrieved from reference TRBV7-2 and TRBJ2-7, is GAGVSQSPSNKVTEKGKDVELRCDPISGHTALYWYRQSLGQGLEFLIYFQGNSAPDKSGLPSDRFSAERTGGSVSTLTIQRTQQEDSAVYLCASSPRSLADAYEQYFGPGTRLTVT.

The sample holds many counts of this clonotype. The V and J genes are TRBV28 and TRBJ2-7; 7 positions match TRBD1. Trimming removed 5 bases from V and 0 bases from J; junction bases left unmatched: 7. Germline values: CDR1 MDHEN, CDR2 SYDVKM. CDR3 length equals 15 residues. This chain's CDR3 is CASSPRGQNSYEQYV. The CDR3 DNA is TGTGCCAGCAGTCCGAGGGGACAGAACTCCTACGAGCAGTACGTC.

Ten or more counts support this clonotype. The chain links TRBV10-3 to TRBJ2-7; TRBD1 matches 12 bases. This CDR3 spans 15 amino acids. Germline trimming cut 0 bases from V and 5 bases from J; bases unmatched to any gene: 2. Germline V CDR1 and CDR2: ENHRY, SYGVKD. CDR3 in DNA: TGTGCCATCAGTGAGTCCGGGACAGGGGGCAACGAGCAGTACTTC. Translating gives CAISESGTGGNEQYF.

About this clonotype itself: An end of the junction differs from the germline gene, which may be a read error. The chain uses TRBV6-5 and TRBJ2-3; 7 positions match TRBD1. The germline CDR1 and CDR2 sequences are MNHEY and SVGAGI. This CDR3 contains 15 residues. CDR3 sequence: CASSDSTGARDTQYF. The CDR3 DNA reads TGTGCCAGCAGTGACTCCACAGGGGCACGAGATACGCAGTATTTT.

This clonotype showed up many times. The chain couples TRBV5-1 to TRBJ2-2; 10 nucleotides agree with TRBD1. The CDR3 consists of 15 residues. The J segment lost 4 bases and the V segment lost 3 bases, leaving 3 bases of the junction unmatched. Germline V CDR1 and CDR2: SGHRS, YFSETQ. CDR3 residues: CASSSRTGGTGELFF. The CDR3 nucleotides read TGCGCCAGCAGCTCCCGGACAGGGGGCACCGGGGAGCTGTTTTTT.

The chain couples TRBV18 to TRBJ1-2; D might be TRBD1 (6 bases). This CDR3 comprises 15 residues. V dropped 3 bases and J dropped 3 bases, with 14 bases sitting between them. Germline V CDR1 and CDR2: KGHSH, LQKENI. CDR3 coding DNA: TGTGCCAGCTCACCTGAAGGGGGGACCCACTATGGCTACACCTTC. It yields the protein CASSPEGGTHYGYTF.

This clonotype was counted between two and nine times. The chain joins TRBV29-1 to TRBJ2-5, with 12 bases identical to TRBD1. The V gene end was trimmed by 7 bases and the J gene end by 1 base; junction bases not matched to a gene: 16. CDR3 length: 18 residues. Germline V gene lookup returns CDR1 SQVTM and CDR2 ANQGSEA. CDR3 sequence (DNA): TGCAGCGCCGTCGGGGGACAGGGGGCGCGGTTGGCCCAAGAGACCCAGTACTTC. This codes for CSAVGGQGARLAQETQYF.

This clonotype was seen ten or more times. The chain couples TRBV7-9 to TRBJ2-4; 7 bases map to TRBD2. The CDR3 has 11 amino acids. The V gene's germline CDR1 is SEHNR and CDR2 FQNEAQ (reference sequence). The junction had 0 bases not matched to a gene; V was cut back by 5 bases and J by 8 bases. The chain's CDR3 is CASSRGDIQYF. CDR3 bases: TGTGCCAGCAGCCGGGGGGACATTCAGTACTTC.

This clonotype was counted at least ten times. The rearrangement links TRBV10-3 to TRBJ1-2, with a possible D match to TRBD1 (5 bases). Germline CDR1 reads ENHRY; CDR2 reads SYGVKD. The V gene lost 5 bases and the J gene lost 5 bases, with 18 bases spanning the gap. CDR3 size: 15 residues. The CDR3 DNA sequence: TGTGCCATCAGTCAGGGTCCCAACAACGATTATGGCTACACCTTC. It codes for CAISQGPNNDYGYTF.

This clonotype was seen ten or more times. This chain uses TRBV5-4 with TRBJ1-1; D gene ambiguous. Per germline, CDR1 SGHNT and CDR2 YYREEE (reference sequence). The CDR3 contains 13 residues. V lost 0 bases, J lost 10 bases, and 13 bases lay in between. The DNA of the CDR3 is TGTGCCAGCAGCTTGGATACGGGGATGGGAGCTTTCTTT. It yields the protein CASSLDTGMGAFF.

This clonotype was seen ten or more times. V gene TRBV4-1 combines with J gene TRBJ2-1; D unresolved. Trimming pared 6 bases from V and 5 bases from J, leaving 23 bases between. The CDR3 consists of 17 residues. Germline values: CDR1 MGHRA, CDR2 YSYEKL. CDR3 nucleotide sequence: TGCGCCAGCAGACCCCACCACGAAACCCCAGGCGACAATGAGCAGTTCTTC. It codes for CASRPHHETPGDNEQFF.

This clonotype was found many times. The chain recombines TRBV20-1 with TRBJ2-2, with 8 bases matching TRBD2. J gave up 0 bases and V 2 bases, and 5 bases lay outside the gene matches. The CDR3 is made up of 16 amino acids. Per the germline V gene, CDR1 is DFQATT and CDR2 is SNEGSKA (reference sequence). As DNA, the CDR3 is TGCAGTGCTAGACAGGTAGCGGGAACGAACACCGGGGAGCTGTTTTTT. Protein product: CSARQVAGTNTGELFF.

In this sample, this clonotype turned up many times. The CDR3 sequence: CASSEAGTSGGTDTQYF. The CDR3 DNA is TGTGCCAGCAGTGAAGCAGGTACTAGCGGGGGCACAGATACGCAGTATTTT. The rearrangement joins TRBV6-1 to TRBJ2-3; 10 nucleotides line up with TRBD2. Germline trimming cut 0 bases from V and 1 base from J; bases unmatched to any gene: 4. Germline values: CDR1 MNHNS, CDR2 SASEGT. The CDR3 spans 17 residues.

This clonotype was counted at least ten times. The junction departs from the called germline gene at one end, perhaps through a read error. The chain recombines TRBV12-3 or TRBV12-4 with TRBJ2-6; weak D call: TRBD1 (6 bases). The CDR3 consists of 15 residues. CDR3 bases: TGTGCCAGCAGTTTGGCAGGGGTTGGGGCCAACGTCCTGGCTTTC. It is translated as CASSLAGVGANVLAF.

This chain links TRBV12-3 or TRBV12-4 with TRBJ2-3; possibly TRBD2 for D (5 bases). CDR3 length: 10 residues. Trimming pared 8 bases from V and 6 bases from J, leaving 6 bases between. The CDR3 DNA reads TGTGCCAGCTTAGCGGATACGCAGTATTTT. Encoded protein: CASLADTQYF.

The chain employs TRBV12-3 or TRBV12-4 and TRBJ1-2, with TRBD1 as a possible D gene (5 bases). V was shortened by 6 bases and J by 0 bases, with 11 bases between the two germline ends. The CDR3 consists of 14 residues. The chain's CDR3 is CASSRDLANYGYTF. CDR3 coding DNA: TGTGCCAGCAGCCGGGACTTAGCTAACTATGGCTACACCTTC.

The table lists this clonotype with many counts. The chain links TRBV12-3 or TRBV12-4 to TRBJ2-1, with D unclear. CDR3 length: 11 amino acids. Trimming took 5 bases from V and 7 from J, leaving 6 bases between them. CDR3 in DNA: TGTGCCAGCAGTCTAAGAAATGAGCAGTTCTTC. Translation gives CASSLRNEQFF.

This clonotype was picked up many times. J is TRBJ1-5 and V is TRBV20-1, with 8 bases lining up with TRBD1. The V gene end was trimmed by 5 bases and the J gene end by 5 bases; junction bases not matched to a gene: 5. The CDR3 loop spans 13 amino acids. Germline V CDR1 and CDR2: DFQATT, SNEGSKA (reference sequence). As DNA, the CDR3 is TGCAGTGCTCGACAGGGGCTCGATCAGCCCCAGCATTTT. Its protein is CSARQGLDQPQHF.